This entry describes one T cell receptor beta chain. Two negative PCRs, clearance, or symptom resolution had been documented for recovered Cohort 3 donors. The entry originates in a study of blood T cell repertoires in COVID-19. Study context: Specimens from acute and convalescent COVID-19 originated in the United States, Italy and Spain.

The CDR3 spans 14 residues. V lost 3 bases and J lost 0, with 9 bases in between. Per germline, CDR1 LGHDT and CDR2 YNNKEL (reference sequence). In the source study's methods: Amplification with reference gene primers provided the estimates of nucleated cell counts. The data were produced by immunoSEQ multiplex PCR, yet TCRdb's version contains in-frame clones alone and is incomplete. For V, J and clone size, that table is used; D and trimming come from the DNA. The sample lists approximately 150,000 clones, around four fifths occurring once. The chain uses TRBV3-1 (or the pseudogene TRBV3-2) and TRBJ2-7, with D possibly matching TRBD2 (5 bases). This clonotype was obtained from a woman aged 40 to 50 who had recovered from COVID-19. Sequencing was done on a sample of PBMCs or T cells enriched from blood (not recorded which). CDR3 sequence (DNA): TGTGCCAGCAGCCATGCCGGAGGCTCCTACGAGCAGTACTTC. Translated, it gives CASSHAGGSYEQYF.